Listed here are 22 T cell receptor beta chains from one sample, sequenced in a study of T-cell reconstitution after alpha-beta-depleted transplantation in children. A library of TCRbeta sequences, prepared with unique molecular identifiers, was generated. TCRdb recomputed calls from the PCR reads with MiXCR, one row per CDR3 protein. The sample has about 580,000 distinct CDR3 sequences, about a quarter seen once. The sample here was PBMCs, taken before TCRalphabeta/CD19-depleted stem cell transplant. The source of these receptors is a boy under two years old with Wiskott-Aldrich syndrome, due to receive a stem cell transplant.

The chain combines TRBV2 with TRBJ2-5; TRBD2 matches at 7 bases. J lost 5 bases, V lost 8 bases, and 14 bases had no gene match. The CDR3 is 15 residues long. The germline CDR1 and CDR2 sequences are SNHLY and FYNNEI. This chain's CDR3 is CASGSAGAPGETQYF. As DNA, the CDR3 is TGTGCCAGCGGCTCGGCGGGAGCCCCCGGGGAGACCCAGTACTTC.

V and J are TRBV20-1 and TRBJ2-3; D gene unclear. The V end was cut by 5 bases, the J end by 2 bases, with 14 bases between. Germline-derived CDR1 and CDR2 are DFQATT and SNEGSKA (reference sequence). The CDR3 is made up of 14 amino acids. CDR3 loop: CSAVDGAATDTQYF. The CDR3 DNA follows: TGCAGTGCTGTGGACGGAGCCGCCACAGATACGCAGTATTTT.

This clonotype has only a few counts. The chain employs TRBV5-1 and TRBJ2-1; D is unresolved. Per the germline V gene, CDR1 is SGHRS and CDR2 is YFSETQ. With 3 bases removed from V and 0 bases from J, the gap between germline ends came to 10 bases. The CDR3 has 15 residues. CDR3 loop: CASSWGFSSYNEQFF. As DNA, the CDR3 is TGCGCCAGCAGCTGGGGTTTCAGCTCCTACAATGAGCAGTTCTTC.

The genes are TRBV6-5 and TRBJ2-3; TRBD2 matches at 9 bases. The V segment lost 5 bases and the J segment 3 bases; nucleotides outside the gene matches: 9. The CDR3 has 16 residues. Germline lookup yields CDR1 MNHEY and CDR2 SVGAGI. The CDR3 DNA reads TGTGCCAGCAGTACCGACGGTGCGGGAGGGACAGATACGCAGTATTTT. Translation gives CASSTDGAGGTDTQYF.

This chain connects TRBV7-8 to TRBJ2-1; the D is unclear. The CDR3 is made up of 14 amino acids. Trimming removed 0 bases at V and 3 bases at J, with 6 bases between. The germline gives CDR1 SGHVS, CDR2 FQNEAQ. In DNA, the CDR3 is TGTGCCAGCAGCTTAGCTTACGGCTACAATGAGCAGTTCTTC. This encodes CASSLAYGYNEQFF. The entire variable domain, with the rest obtained from reference TRBV7-8 and TRBJ2-1, is as follows: GAGVSQSPRYKVAKRGQDVALRCDPISGHVSLFWYQQALGQGPEFLTYFQNEAQLDKSGLPSDRFFAERPEGSVSTLKIQRTQQEDSAVYLCASSLAYGYNEQFFGPGTRLTVL.

The V gene is TRBV5-1, the J gene TRBJ2-2, with D hard to call. Trimming cost V 4 bases and J 1 base, with 11 bases left between them. The CDR3 loop spans 15 amino acids. Germline V gives CDR1 SGHRS, CDR2 YFSETQ. The CDR3 reads CASSPTIKNTGELFF. The CDR3 nucleotides are TGCGCCAGCAGCCCAACAATAAAGAACACCGGGGAGCTGTTTTTT.

This clonotype was detected a few times. J is TRBJ2-5 and V is TRBV5-1; D is possibly TRBD1 or TRBD2 (5 bases each). V lost 4 bases and J 1 base, leaving 11 bases between the germline ends. CDR1 is SGHRS, CDR2 YFSETQ, per germline. The CDR3 loop spans 14 amino acids. The CDR3 region is CASSGGPAQETQYF. The DNA of the CDR3 is TGCGCCAGCAGCGGGGGACCTGCCCAAGAGACCCAGTACTTC. The variable domain in full, completed from reference TRBV5-1 and TRBJ2-5, reads KAGVTQTPRYLIKTRGQQVTLSCSPISGHRSVSWYQQTPGQGLQFLFEYFSETQRNKGNFPGRFSGRQFSNSRSEMNVSTLELGDSALYLCASSGGPAQETQYFGPGTRLLVL.

This chain joins TRBV30 and TRBJ2-1, with 10 bases lining up with TRBD2. V shed 0 bases and J 10 bases; nucleotides not matched to a gene: 3. CDR1 GTSNPN and CDR2 SVGIG come from the germline V gene (reference sequence). CDR3 length: 13 amino acids. The CDR3 is CAWSVLAGREQFF. CDR3 bases: TGTGCCTGGAGTGTACTAGCGGGAAGAGAGCAGTTCTTC.

This clonotype has only a few counts. The chain uses TRBV10-3 and TRBJ1-3; no clear D gene. CDR3 length: 16 residues. The germline V gene has CDR1 ENHRY and CDR2 SYGVKD. Trimming took 3 bases from V and 0 from J, leaving 12 bases between them. CDR3 protein: CAISETTRSSGNTIYF. The CDR3 DNA sequence: TGTGCCATCAGTGAAACCACAAGGAGCTCTGGAAACACCATATATTTT.

In its sample, this clonotype was seen a few times. The chain couples TRBV5-1 to TRBJ2-7; D is unresolved. The CDR3 covers 16 residues. V lost 0 bases and J lost 7, with 20 bases in between. CDR1 SGHRS and CDR2 YFSETQ come from the germline V gene. CDR3 nucleotides: TGCGCCAGCAGCTTGGCTCGGAGTAACCCCCTTCGAGAGCAGTACTTC. Translating it yields CASSLARSNPLREQYF.

The sample holds many counts of this clonotype. The chain uses TRBV11-2 and TRBJ2-1; TRBD1 is a possible D gene (6 bases). Germline V CDR1 and CDR2: SGHAT, FQNNGV. CDR3 size: 14 residues. The V and J ends lost 1 base and 7 bases respectively, with 11 bases between them. CDR3 region: CASSLAGVGNEQFF. DNA of the CDR3: TGTGCCAGCAGCTTAGCAGGGGTGGGAAATGAGCAGTTCTTC.

The rearrangement links TRBV5-1 to TRBJ2-3, with 7 nucleotides matching TRBD2. V shed 5 bases and J 1 base; nucleotides not matched to a gene: 7. Looked up from germline, CDR1 is SGHRS and CDR2 is YFSETQ. This CDR3 has 15 amino acids. The chain's CDR3 is CASRLSGKGTDTQYF. The CDR3, as DNA: TGCGCCAGCAGGCTCAGCGGGAAGGGCACAGATACGCAGTATTTT.

CDR3 protein: CASSLEPQGLISEQYF. The CDR3 DNA follows: TGCGCCAGCAGCTTGGAACCGCAGGGCTTAATATCCGAGCAGTACTTC. This rearrangement joins TRBV5-1 to TRBJ2-7; weak D call: TRBD1 (5 bases). Between the trimmed V and J ends, which lost 0 bases and 6 bases, there was a span of 19 bases. Germline CDR1 is SGHRS and CDR2 is YFSETQ. The CDR3 has 16 amino acids.

This chain links TRBV7-2 with TRBJ1-4, with no clear D. The CDR3 runs to 12 residues. V lost 3 bases and J lost 3, with 2 bases in between. CDR1 is SGHTA, CDR2 FQGNSA, per germline. The chain's CDR3 is CASSFPNEKLFF. In nucleotides, the CDR3 is TGTGCCAGCAGCTTCCCTAATGAAAAACTGTTTTTT.

This clonotype was detected a few times. The CDR3 DNA reads TGTGCCAGCTCAGGACTAGCGGGTACAGATACGCAGTATTTT. It translates to CASSGLAGTDTQYF. The genes are TRBV18 and TRBJ2-3; TRBD2 agrees at 11 bases. The junction had 1 base not matched to a gene; V was cut back by 5 bases and J by 3 bases. The length of the CDR3 is 14 residues. Germline loops: CDR1 KGHSH, CDR2 LQKENI.

The rearrangement links TRBV10-3 to TRBJ2-7; D call uncertain. The CDR3 loop spans 13 amino acids. CDR1 and CDR2 (germline): ENHRY, SYGVKD. The V end lost 7 bases, the J end lost 1 base, and 11 bases lay between the germline ends. The CDR3 loop is CAITLDGSYEQYF. The CDR3 DNA reads as TGTGCCATCACTTTGGACGGTTCCTACGAGCAGTACTTC.

The rearrangement links TRBV5-1 to TRBJ2-2; tentatively, D is TRBD2 (6 bases). CDR1 and CDR2 from the germline V gene are SGHRS and YFSETQ. V lost 3 bases and J 0 bases, leaving 12 bases between the germline ends. CDR3 length: 16 residues. The CDR3 loop is CASSSSPSANTGELFF. The CDR3 bases are TGCGCCAGCAGCTCCTCCCCTAGCGCGAACACCGGGGAGCTGTTTTTT.

This clonotype was found a few times. The rearrangement links TRBV7-9 to TRBJ2-5; tentatively, D is TRBD2 (6 bases). Germline V gene data show CDR1 as SEHNR and CDR2 as FQNEAQ (reference sequence). This CDR3 spans 14 amino acids. Trimming took off 1 base at V and 5 bases at J, with 11 bases between the two ends. CDR3 loop: CASSLDPGRETQYF. CDR3 nucleotide sequence: TGTGCCAGCAGCTTAGACCCGGGGAGGGAGACCCAGTACTTC.

The gene calls are TRBV5-1 and TRBJ2-7; D might be TRBD1 (5 bases). Trimming shortened V by 1 base and J by 3 bases, and 11 bases separated the two germline ends. The CDR3 consists of 14 residues. CDR1 is SGHRS, CDR2 YFSETQ, per germline. The CDR3, as DNA: TGCGCCAGCAGCTTGCGACAAGGGGACTACGAGCAGTACTTC. Translated: CASSLRQGDYEQYF.

This clonotype occurred a few times. This chain connects TRBV15 to TRBJ2-1; the D gene is possibly TRBD1 (5 bases). Looked up from germline, CDR1 is LNHNV and CDR2 is YYDKDF (reference sequence). The ends were cut back, 5 bases at V and 0 bases at J, with 14 bases in the middle. This CDR3 spans 16 amino acids. The CDR3 DNA is TGTGCCACCAGCGCCTCCAGGGCGAGCTCCTACAATGAGCAGTTCTTC. It yields the protein CATSASRASSYNEQFF. Supplemented by reference TRBV15 and TRBJ2-1, the full variable domain reads DAMVIQNPRYQVTQFGKPVTLSCSQTLNHNVMYWYQQKSSQAPKLLFHYYDKDFNNEADTPDNFQSRRPNTSFCFLDIRSPGLGDTAMYLCATSASRASSYNEQFFGPGTRLTVL.

V gene TRBV12-5 combines with J gene TRBJ2-2, with 7 bases lining up with TRBD2. CDR1 and CDR2 from the germline V gene are LGHNT and FRNRAP. The CDR3 has 18 amino acids. Unmatched junction bases numbered 15, after V lost 4 bases and J lost 4 bases. This CDR3 is CASGYTRFAGVVTGELFF. The CDR3 bases are TGTGCTAGTGGTTACACTCGATTTGCGGGAGTTGTCACCGGGGAGCTGTTTTTT.

Here the CDR3 reads CASSLSPTRETQYF. DNA for the CDR3: TGTGCCAGCAGCTTAAGTCCCACCAGAGAGACCCAGTACTTC. V gene TRBV7-2 combines with J gene TRBJ2-5; no firm D call. The germline V gene encodes CDR1 SGHTA and CDR2 FQGNSA. V shed 2 bases and J shed 4 bases, with 11 bases lying between them. The CDR3 has 14 residues.